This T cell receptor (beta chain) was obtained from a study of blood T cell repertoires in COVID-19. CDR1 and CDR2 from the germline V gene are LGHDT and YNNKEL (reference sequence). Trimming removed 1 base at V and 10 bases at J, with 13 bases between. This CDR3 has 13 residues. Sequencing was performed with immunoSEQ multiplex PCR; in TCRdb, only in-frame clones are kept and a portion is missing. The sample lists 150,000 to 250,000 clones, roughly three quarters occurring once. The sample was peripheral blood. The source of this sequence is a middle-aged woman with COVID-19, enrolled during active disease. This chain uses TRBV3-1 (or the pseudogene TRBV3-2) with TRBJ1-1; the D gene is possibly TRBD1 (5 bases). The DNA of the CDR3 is TGTGCCAGCAGCCAAGTCGGCGGGGCTGGAGCTTTCTTT. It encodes CASSQVGGAGAFF.